The sequence of this TCR beta chain was determined in a study of shared clonotypes between healthy human individuals. Overall study findings and caveats: Rarefaction analysis demonstrated incomplete sorted-subset sequencing notwithstanding large depth. Some naive CD4 clonotypes, around 4.9%, turned up in common across four donors. It was the few donors that limited the genetic and exposure-history diversity represented. Generally, estimated richness proved larger in naive subsets than it did in memory subsets.

This table comes from immunoSEQ multiplex PCR, and its TCRdb copy is limited to in-frame clones, with some not included. The sample has about 2.1 million clones, 85% to 95% seen once. As defined, naive CD8 cells were CD45RO-negative and positively selected for CCR7, with terminally differentiated effector memory CD45RA+ cells excluded. This clone came up once. Its antigen remains unknown. The TCR was taken from a young man in good health. Some clones in this sample may be carry-over from other donors' samples. Sequenced input: naive CD8+ T cells from PBMCs.

The CDR3 is CASSSRRNTIYF. The CDR3 nucleotides are TGTGCCAGCAGCAGCCGGCGAAACACCATATATTTT. This rearrangement joins TRBV13 to TRBJ1-3; D is unclear. V lost 5 bases to trimming and J lost 5 bases, with 7 bases between them. The CDR3 covers 12 residues. Germline CDR1 is PRHDT and CDR2 is FYEKMQ (reference sequence).